The rows below give T cell receptor beta chains drawn from one sample of a study of blood T cell repertoires in COVID-19. Here immunoSEQ multiplex PCR was the method, and the copy in TCRdb shows in-frame clones only, minus some. The sample yields tens of thousands of clones, 85% seen once. Specimen: peripheral blood. The receptors here all came from a man aged 70-80 years with acute or convalescent COVID-19. CDR3s include the opening cysteine and the closing phenylalanine or tryptophan. D genes are given only for firm matches. Some rows mark clone size as missing; the rest say once, few, many or name a class of expanded clone.

.	TRBD2	TRBV7-2	TRBJ2-3	TGTGCCAGCAGCTCGACTAGCGGGGGGGCCACAGATACGCAGTATTTT	CASSSTSGGATDTQYF
.	TRBD2	TRBV2	TRBJ2-3	TGTGCCAGCAGTGAAAGGACTAGCGGGGGGTCAGATACGCAGTATTTT	CASSERTSGGSDTQYF
.	.	TRBV27	TRBJ2-5	TGTGCCAGCAGCCCGCGGGGCCGCCAAGAGACCCAGTACTTC	CASSPRGRQETQYF
.	TRBD2	TRBV19	TRBJ2-3	TGTGCCAGTAGTATTCGGACTAGCGGGGGCGCTAGCACAGATACGCAGTATTTT	CASSIRTSGGASTDTQYF
.	.	TRBV5-1	TRBJ1-1	TGCGCCAGCAGCTTGGCCACAGGGTTATTTGATGAAGCTTTCTTT	CASSLATGLFDEAFF
.	TRBD1	TRBV5-1	TRBJ1-6	TGCGCCAGCAGCTCCACCGGGACAGAGGATTCACCCCTCCACTTT	CASSSTGTEDSPLHF
.	TRBD1	TRBV9	TRBJ1-1	TGTGCCAGCAGGGGCCGACAGGGACACACTGAAGCTTTCTTT	CASRGRQGHTEAFF
.	.	TRBV28	TRBJ1-2	TGTGCCAGCAGTCCCCCCCCCTGGAGGAACTATGGCTACACCTTC	CASSPPPWRNYGYTF
.	.	TRBV18	TRBJ2-2	TGTGCCAGCTCACCAGCAGGGGCCAGCACCGGGGAGCTGTTTTTT	CASSPAGASTGELFF
.	.	TRBV5-8	TRBJ1-2	TGTGCCAGCAGCCAGTGGGGGCACTATGGCTACACCTTC	CASSQWGHYGYTF
.	TRBD2	TRBV5-1	TRBJ2-1	TGCGCCAGCAGCTTAGGCGGGGGGGTGGTCGAGTCGAATGAGCAGTTCTTC	CASSLGGGVVESNEQFF
.	TRBD1	TRBV10-3	TRBJ1-1	TGTGCCATCAGTGAGTCATATGAGACAGGGATAGGAGCTTTCTTT	CAISESYETGIGAFF
.	.	TRBV6-5	TRBJ2-7	TGTGCCAGCCACCGACCGGGCAGGGCGTACGAGCAGTACTTC	CASHRPGRAYEQYF
.	TRBD2	TRBV9	TRBJ2-5	TGTGCCAGCAGCGTCTCCGGGACTAGCGGGGAGAGCCAGTACTTC	CASSVSGTSGESQYF
once	.	TRBV18	TRBJ2-5	TGTGCCAGCTCACCTCCCACAGTGGAGACCCAGTACTTC	CASSPPTVETQYF
.	.	TRBV27	TRBJ2-5	TGTGCCAGCAGTTCTAACAGGGACGGATTAGAGACCCAGTACTTC	CASSSNRDGLETQYF
.	TRBD2	TRBV11-1	TRBJ2-1	TGTGCCAGCAGCTTAGAAGCGGGGGGCTACAATGAGCAGTTCTTC	CASSLEAGGYNEQFF
.	.	TRBV19	TRBJ2-7	TGTGCCAGTAGTATCCGGGGGGCCCCCTCGACTGAGCAGTACTTC	CASSIRGAPSTEQYF
.	.	TRBV28	TRBJ2-1	TGTGCCAGCAGTTACCCCCTCGTTAGCTCCTACAATGAGCAGTTCTTC	CASSYPLVSSYNEQFF